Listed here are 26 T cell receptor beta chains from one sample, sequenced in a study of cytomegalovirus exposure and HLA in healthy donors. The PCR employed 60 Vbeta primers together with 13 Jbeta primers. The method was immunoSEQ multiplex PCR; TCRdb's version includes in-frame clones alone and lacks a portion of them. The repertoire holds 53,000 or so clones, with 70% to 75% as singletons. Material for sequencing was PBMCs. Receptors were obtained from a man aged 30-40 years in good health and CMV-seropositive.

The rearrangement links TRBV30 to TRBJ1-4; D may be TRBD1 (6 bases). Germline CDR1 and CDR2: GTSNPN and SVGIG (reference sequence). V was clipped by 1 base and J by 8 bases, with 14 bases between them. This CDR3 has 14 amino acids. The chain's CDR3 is CAWSGTDTGEKLFF. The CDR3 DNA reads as TGTGCCTGGAGTGGAACTGACACAGGGGAAAAACTGTTTTTT.

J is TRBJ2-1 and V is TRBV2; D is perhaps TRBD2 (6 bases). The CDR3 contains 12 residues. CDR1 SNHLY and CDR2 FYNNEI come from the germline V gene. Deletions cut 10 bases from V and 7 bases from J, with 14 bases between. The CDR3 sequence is CATTMAGNEQFF. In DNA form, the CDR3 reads TGTGCCACCACGATGGCGGGAAATGAGCAGTTCTTC.

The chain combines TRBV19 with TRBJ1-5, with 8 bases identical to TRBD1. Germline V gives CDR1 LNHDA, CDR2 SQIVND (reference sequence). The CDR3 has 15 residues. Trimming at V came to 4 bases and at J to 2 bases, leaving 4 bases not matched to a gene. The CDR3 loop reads CASSTTGEGNQPQHF. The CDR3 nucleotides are TGTGCCAGTAGTACGACAGGGGAGGGCAATCAGCCCCAGCATTTT.

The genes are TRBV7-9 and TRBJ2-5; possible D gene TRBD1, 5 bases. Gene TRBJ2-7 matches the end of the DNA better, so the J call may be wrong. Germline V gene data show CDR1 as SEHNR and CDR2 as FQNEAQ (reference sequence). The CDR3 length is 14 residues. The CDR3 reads CASSSPAGIYEQYF. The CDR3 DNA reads TGTGCCAGCAGCTCCCCCGCAGGGATCTACGAGCAGTACTTC.

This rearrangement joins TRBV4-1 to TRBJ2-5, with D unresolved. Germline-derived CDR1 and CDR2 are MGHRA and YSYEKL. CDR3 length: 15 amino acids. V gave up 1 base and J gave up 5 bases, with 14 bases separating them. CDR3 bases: TGCGCCAGCAGCCAAGTTATCTCCCTCCGGGAGACCCAGTACTTC. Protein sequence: CASSQVISLRETQYF.

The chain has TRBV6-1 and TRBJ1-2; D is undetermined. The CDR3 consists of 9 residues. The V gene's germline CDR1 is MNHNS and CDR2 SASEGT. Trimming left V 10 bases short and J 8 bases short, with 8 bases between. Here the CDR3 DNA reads TGTGCCACCACTCCAGGCTACACCTTC. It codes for CATTPGYTF.

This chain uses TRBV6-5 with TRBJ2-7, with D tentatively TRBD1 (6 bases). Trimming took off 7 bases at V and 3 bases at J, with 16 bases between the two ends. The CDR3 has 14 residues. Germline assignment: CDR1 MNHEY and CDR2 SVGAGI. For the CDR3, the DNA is TGTGCCAGCAATACTCAGGGGCTGGGCTACGAGCAGTACTTC. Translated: CASNTQGLGYEQYF.

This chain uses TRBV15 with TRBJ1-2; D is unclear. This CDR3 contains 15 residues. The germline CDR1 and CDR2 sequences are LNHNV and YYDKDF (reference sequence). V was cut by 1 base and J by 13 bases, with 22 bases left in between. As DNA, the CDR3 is TGTGCCACCAGCAGAGCTGAAGGCCCTAGATTCGGGTCCACCTTC. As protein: CATSRAEGPRFGSTF.

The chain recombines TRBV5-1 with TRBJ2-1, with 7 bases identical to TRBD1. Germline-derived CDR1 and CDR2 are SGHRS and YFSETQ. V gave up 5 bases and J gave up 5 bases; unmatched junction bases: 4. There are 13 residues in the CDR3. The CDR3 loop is CASRTGLDNEQFF. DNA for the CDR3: TGCGCCAGCAGGACAGGGCTCGACAATGAGCAGTTCTTC.

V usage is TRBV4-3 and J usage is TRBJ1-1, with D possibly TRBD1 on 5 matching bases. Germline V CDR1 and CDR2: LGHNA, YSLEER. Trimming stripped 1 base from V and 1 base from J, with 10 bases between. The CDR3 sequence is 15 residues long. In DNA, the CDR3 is TGCGCCAGCAGCCAAGGTCGTCAGGGGAACACTGAAGCTTTCTTT. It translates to CASSQGRQGNTEAFF.

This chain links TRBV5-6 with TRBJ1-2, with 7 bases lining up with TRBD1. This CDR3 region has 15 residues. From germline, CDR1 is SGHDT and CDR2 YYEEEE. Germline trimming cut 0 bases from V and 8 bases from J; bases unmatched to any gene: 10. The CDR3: CASSLALKAGGGYTF. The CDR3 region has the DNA TGTGCCAGCAGCTTGGCCTTAAAGGCAGGGGGAGGCTACACCTTC.

CDR3 region: CASSLTRRDTEAFF. CDR3 sequence (DNA): TGTGCCAGCAGCTTGACAAGGCGGGACACTGAAGCTTTCTTT. V and J are TRBV7-2 and TRBJ1-1, with unresolved D. Germline V gene data show CDR1 as SGHTA and CDR2 as FQGNSA. The length of the CDR3 is 14 residues. V was pared by 3 bases and J by 3 bases, with 11 bases between. The whole variable domain, remainder taken from reference TRBV7-2 and TRBJ1-1, is GAGVSQSPSNKVTEKGKDVELRCDPISGHTALYWYRQSLGQGLEFLIYFQGNSAPDKSGLPSDRFSAERTGGSVSTLTIQRTQQEDSAVYLCASSLTRRDTEAFFGQGTRLTVV.

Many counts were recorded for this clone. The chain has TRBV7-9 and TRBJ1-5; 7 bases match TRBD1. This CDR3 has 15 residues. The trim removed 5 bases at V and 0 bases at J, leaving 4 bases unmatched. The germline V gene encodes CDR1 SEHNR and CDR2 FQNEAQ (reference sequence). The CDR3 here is CASSPGTDSNQPQHF. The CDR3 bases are TGTGCCAGCAGCCCCGGGACAGATAGCAATCAGCCCCAGCATTTT.

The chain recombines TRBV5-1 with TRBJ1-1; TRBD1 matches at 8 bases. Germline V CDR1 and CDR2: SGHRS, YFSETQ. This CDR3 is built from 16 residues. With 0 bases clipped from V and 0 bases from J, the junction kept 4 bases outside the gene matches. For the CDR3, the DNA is TGCGCCAGCAGCTTGGCGGCAGGGGGCCTGAACACTGAAGCTTTCTTT. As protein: CASSLAAGGLNTEAFF. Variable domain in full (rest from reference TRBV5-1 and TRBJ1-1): KAGVTQTPRYLIKTRGQQVTLSCSPISGHRSVSWYQQTPGQGLQFLFEYFSETQRNKGNFPGRFSGRQFSNSRSEMNVSTLELGDSALYLCASSLAAGGLNTEAFFGQGTRLTVV.

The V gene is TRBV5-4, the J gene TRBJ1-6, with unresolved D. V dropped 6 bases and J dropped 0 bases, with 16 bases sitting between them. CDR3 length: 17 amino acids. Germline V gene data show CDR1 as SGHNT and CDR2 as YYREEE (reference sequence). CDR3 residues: CASTTAGVSSYNSPLHF. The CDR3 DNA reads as TGTGCCAGCACAACTGCCGGGGTGAGCTCCTATAATTCACCCCTCCACTTT.

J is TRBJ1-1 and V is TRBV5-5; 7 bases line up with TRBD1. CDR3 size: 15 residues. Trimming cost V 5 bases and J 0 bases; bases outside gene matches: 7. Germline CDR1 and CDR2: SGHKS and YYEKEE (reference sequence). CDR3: CASRGRDSLNTEAFF. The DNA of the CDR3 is TGTGCCAGCAGGGGCCGGGACAGCTTGAACACTGAAGCTTTCTTT.

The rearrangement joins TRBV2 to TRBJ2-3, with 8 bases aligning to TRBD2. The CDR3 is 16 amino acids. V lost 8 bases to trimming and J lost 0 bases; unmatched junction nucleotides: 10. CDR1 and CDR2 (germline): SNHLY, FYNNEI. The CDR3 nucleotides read TGTGCCAGCTTCATCCGGGGGGGCGGTAGCACAGATACGCAGTATTTT. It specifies CASFIRGGGSTDTQYF.

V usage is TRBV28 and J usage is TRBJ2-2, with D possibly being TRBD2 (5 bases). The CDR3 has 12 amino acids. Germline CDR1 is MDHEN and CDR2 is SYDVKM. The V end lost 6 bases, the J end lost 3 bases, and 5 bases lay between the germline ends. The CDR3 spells CASRGDTGELFF. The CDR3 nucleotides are TGTGCCAGCAGGGGAGACACCGGGGAGCTGTTTTTT.

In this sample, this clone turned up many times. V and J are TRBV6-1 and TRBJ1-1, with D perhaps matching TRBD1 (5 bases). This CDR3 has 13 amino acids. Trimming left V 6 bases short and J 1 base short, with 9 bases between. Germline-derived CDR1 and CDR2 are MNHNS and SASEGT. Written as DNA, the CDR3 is TGTGCCAGCAGGATAGGACAGAACACTGAAGCTTTCTTT. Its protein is CASRIGQNTEAFF.

The CDR3 loop reads CASSASPRTAGANVLTF. The CDR3 DNA reads TGTGCCAGCAGCGCGAGCCCCCGTACTGCTGGGGCCAACGTCCTGACTTTC. The chain joins TRBV9 to TRBJ2-6; D unclear. The CDR3 runs to 17 residues. V was cut by 3 bases and J by 2 bases, with 15 bases left in between. Germline V lookup: CDR1 SGDLS, CDR2 YYNGEE.

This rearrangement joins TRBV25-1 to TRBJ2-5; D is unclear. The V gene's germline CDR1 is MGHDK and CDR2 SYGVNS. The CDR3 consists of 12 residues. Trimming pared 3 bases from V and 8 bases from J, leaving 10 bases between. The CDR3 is CASSDSTLTQYF. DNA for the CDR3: TGTGCCAGCAGTGACTCCACTCTTACCCAGTACTTC.

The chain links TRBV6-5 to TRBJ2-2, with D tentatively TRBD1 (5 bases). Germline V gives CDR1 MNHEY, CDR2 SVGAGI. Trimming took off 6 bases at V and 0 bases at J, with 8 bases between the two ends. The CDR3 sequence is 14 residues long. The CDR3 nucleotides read TGTGCCAGCAGGTGGACATCGAACACCGGGGAGCTGTTTTTT. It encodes CASRWTSNTGELFF.

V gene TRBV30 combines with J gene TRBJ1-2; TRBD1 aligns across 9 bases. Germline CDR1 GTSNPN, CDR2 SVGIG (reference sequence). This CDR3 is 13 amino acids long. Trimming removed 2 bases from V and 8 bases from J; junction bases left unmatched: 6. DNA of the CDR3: TGTGCCTGGAGTACCGACAGGGGGGGAGGCTACACCTTC. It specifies CAWSTDRGGGYTF.

The CDR3 sequence: CASSLAPGEFHNEKLFF. CDR3 DNA: TGTGCCAGCAGCTTGGCTCCAGGGGAGTTCCATAATGAAAAACTGTTTTTT. The rearrangement links TRBV5-5 to TRBJ1-4; D may be TRBD1 (6 bases). With 0 bases removed from V and 4 bases from J, the gap between germline ends came to 16 bases. CDR3 length: 17 residues. Germline assignment: CDR1 SGHKS and CDR2 YYEKEE (reference sequence).

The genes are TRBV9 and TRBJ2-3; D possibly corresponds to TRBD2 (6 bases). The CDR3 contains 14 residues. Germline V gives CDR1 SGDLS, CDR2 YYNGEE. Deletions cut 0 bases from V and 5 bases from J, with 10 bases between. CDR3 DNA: TGTGCCAGCAGCGTAGCGGGGGTCCAAGATACGCAGTATTTT. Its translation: CASSVAGVQDTQYF.

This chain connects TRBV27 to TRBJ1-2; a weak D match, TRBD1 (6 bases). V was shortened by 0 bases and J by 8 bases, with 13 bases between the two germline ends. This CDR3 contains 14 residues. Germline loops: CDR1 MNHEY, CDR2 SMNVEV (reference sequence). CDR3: CASSLSLGGGGYTF. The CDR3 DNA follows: TGTGCCAGCAGTTTATCGCTTGGCGGGGGCGGCTACACCTTC.